A single sample gave rise to the 23 T cell receptor beta chains below, sequenced in a study of blood T cell repertoires in COVID-19. TCRdb keeps only in-frame clones here, not all; method: immunoSEQ multiplex PCR. The sample shows hundreds of thousands of clones, about 82% of them seen only once. The sample consisted of peripheral blood. These receptors all come from a middle-aged man with COVID-19, enrolled during active disease.

J is TRBJ2-7 and V is TRBV5-1, with 9 bases matching TRBD1. The V gene end was trimmed by 3 bases and the J gene end by 0 bases; junction bases not matched to a gene: 1. Germline V gene data show CDR1 as SGHRS and CDR2 as YFSETQ. The CDR3 has 14 amino acids. The CDR3 protein is CASSWTGDSYEQYF. The CDR3 DNA reads TGCGCCAGCAGCTGGACAGGGGACTCCTACGAGCAGTACTTC.

This clone was counted a few times. The CDR3: CASSRRGGTPYGYTF. In DNA form, the CDR3 reads TGTGCCAGCAGCCGCCGGGGGGGGACCCCCTATGGCTACACCTTC. V gene TRBV7-9 combines with J gene TRBJ1-2; D is perhaps TRBD1 (5 bases). Looked up from germline, CDR1 is SEHNR and CDR2 is FQNEAQ (reference sequence). V was shortened by 5 bases and J by 4 bases, with 17 bases between the two germline ends. This CDR3 region has 15 residues.

The rearrangement uses TRBV7-2 and TRBJ2-3; D unresolved. CDR1 and CDR2 from the germline V gene are SGHTA and FQGNSA. Trimming pared 10 bases from V and 2 bases from J, leaving 7 bases between. The CDR3 totals 11 residues. The CDR3 coding sequence is TGTGCCACCGCGAACACAGATACGCAGTATTTT. Its protein is CATANTDTQYF.

This clone was detected only once. The chain employs TRBV19 and TRBJ2-3; 7 nucleotides line up with TRBD2. This CDR3 region has 17 residues. The germline V gene encodes CDR1 LNHDA and CDR2 SQIVND (reference sequence). V dropped 8 bases and J dropped 1; count of bases not matched to a gene: 15. CDR3 loop: CASWPAGGGGGTDTQYF. DNA for the CDR3: TGTGCCAGTTGGCCGGCAGGCGGCGGGGGTGGCACAGATACGCAGTATTTT.

The CDR3 DNA is TGTGCCAGTAGTGGGACAGGGGTTTTCTCTGGAAACACCATATATTTT. This encodes CASSGTGVFSGNTIYF. The chain carries TRBV19 and TRBJ1-3; 10 bases map to TRBD1. V was pared by 5 bases and J by 0 bases, with 4 bases of the junction left unmatched. The CDR3 has 16 residues. Germline-derived CDR1 and CDR2 are LNHDA and SQIVND (reference sequence).

V gene TRBV6-5 combines with J gene TRBJ1-6, with D possibly matching TRBD1 (6 bases). Germline lookup yields CDR1 MNHEY and CDR2 SVGAGI. Trimming left V 2 bases short and J 8 bases short, with 13 bases between. The CDR3 contains 15 residues. Here the CDR3 DNA reads TGTGCCAGCAGTTACAGGGGAGCAGGGGATTCACCCCTCCACTTT. It encodes CASSYRGAGDSPLHF.

The chain recombines TRBV15 with TRBJ1-2; D is undetermined. The CDR3 sequence is 14 residues long. The V and J ends lost 6 bases and 13 bases respectively, with 24 bases between them. The V gene's germline CDR1 is LNHNV and CDR2 YYDKDF (reference sequence). The CDR3 reads CATSAQLTPIVGTF. In nucleotides, the CDR3 is TGTGCCACCAGTGCACAGCTTACCCCAATAGTAGGCACCTTC.

The chain joins TRBV24-1 to TRBJ2-5, with D uncertain. Germline CDR1 and CDR2: KGHDR and SFDVKD. CDR3 length: 15 residues. V was shortened by 0 bases and J by 3 bases, with 10 bases between the two germline ends. CDR3 nucleotides: TGTGCCACCAGTGATTTGGGGCAGGATGAAGAGACCCAGTACTTC. Translating it yields CATSDLGQDEETQYF.

This chain connects TRBV28 to TRBJ1-5; TRBD1 matches at 7 bases. The CDR3 contains 15 residues. Trimming removed 6 bases from V and 6 bases from J; junction bases left unmatched: 11. Germline lookup yields CDR1 MDHEN and CDR2 SYDVKM. This CDR3 is CASRRDSPAPQPQHF. The CDR3 DNA reads TGTGCCAGCAGACGGGACAGCCCAGCGCCTCAGCCCCAGCATTTT.

This clone was seen once. The chain is built from TRBV24-1 and TRBJ2-3; 14 nucleotides line up with TRBD2. CDR1 and CDR2 from the germline V gene are KGHDR and SFDVKD. This CDR3 is 15 amino acids long. V shed 7 bases, J shed 5 bases, and the junction held 4 bases outside the gene matches. The chain's CDR3 is CATSVTSGGVDTQYF. The CDR3 DNA follows: TGTGCCACCAGCGTGACTAGCGGGGGGGTAGATACGCAGTATTTT.

This clone was seen only a few times. The V and J genes are TRBV3-1 (or the pseudogene TRBV3-2) and TRBJ1-6, with 7 bases matching TRBD1. V shed 4 bases, J shed 4 bases, and the junction held 7 bases outside the gene matches. The CDR3 length is 16 residues. CDR1 and CDR2 (germline): LGHDT, YNNKEL (reference sequence). Here the CDR3 DNA reads TGTGCCAGCAGCCTTTCGGGACAGAGGTATAATTCACCCCTCCACTTT. Translated, it gives CASSLSGQRYNSPLHF.

The chain uses TRBV5-1 and TRBJ1-2; D uncertain. Trimming removed 0 bases from V and 4 bases from J, with 19 bases in between. CDR1 and CDR2 from the germline V gene are SGHRS and YFSETQ. The CDR3 totals 17 residues. CDR3 nucleotide sequence: TGCGCCAGCAGCTTGGAGGCAGTAGGGAGGAGGGTCTATGGCTACACCTTC. It translates to CASSLEAVGRRVYGYTF. The complete variable domain, with remaining parts taken from reference TRBV5-1 and TRBJ1-2, reads KAGVTQTPRYLIKTRGQQVTLSCSPISGHRSVSWYQQTPGQGLQFLFEYFSETQRNKGNFPGRFSGRQFSNSRSEMNVSTLELGDSALYLCASSLEAVGRRVYGYTFGSGTRLTVV.

This chain links TRBV30 with TRBJ2-5; D may be TRBD1 (5 bases). The germline V gene encodes CDR1 GTSNPN and CDR2 SVGIG (reference sequence). The CDR3 has 14 residues. V lost 3 bases, J lost 5 bases, and 16 bases lay in between. CDR3 nucleotide sequence: TGTGCCTGGAGGAATAAAGGGGTAGGGGAGACCCAGTACTTC. This gives the protein CAWRNKGVGETQYF.

The CDR3 spells CASSVEETERSYGYTF. In DNA, the CDR3 is TGTGCCAGCAGCGTAGAAGAGACAGAGCGCAGCTATGGCTACACCTTC. The V and J genes are TRBV9 and TRBJ1-2; possible D gene TRBD1, 5 bases. CDR1 is SGDLS and CDR2 is YYNGEE in the germline V gene. CDR3 length: 16 residues. V lost 0 bases, J lost 4 bases, and 16 bases lay in between.

The chain couples TRBV7-8 to TRBJ1-4; D might be TRBD1 (6 bases). Trimming stripped 0 bases from V and 8 bases from J, with 10 bases between. CDR3 size: 14 residues. Germline V gene lookup returns CDR1 SGHVS and CDR2 FQNEAQ. The CDR3 sequence is CASSLAGGYEKLFF. The DNA of the CDR3 is TGTGCCAGCAGCTTAGCTGGGGGCTACGAAAAACTGTTTTTT.

This clone has only one observation. This sequence joins TRBV5-5 and TRBJ2-7; TRBD1 matches 7 bases. J was trimmed by 6 bases and V by 4 bases; bases with no gene match: 10. Germline CDR1 and CDR2: SGHKS and YYEKEE (reference sequence). The CDR3 runs 14 residues. The CDR3 DNA is TGTGCCAGCAGCCTAGGACAGGTAGTTAGCGAGCAGTACTTC. This encodes CASSLGQVVSEQYF.

The rearrangement joins TRBV3-1 (or the pseudogene TRBV3-2) to TRBJ2-1; tentative D call: TRBD2 (6 bases). The ends were cut back, 1 base at V and 0 bases at J, with 10 bases in the middle. Germline V gene sequence: CDR1 LGHDT, CDR2 YNNKEL (reference sequence). CDR3 length equals 16 residues. CDR3 DNA sequence: TGTGCCAGCAGCCAAGTGCTAGCGAGCTCCTACAATGAGCAGTTCTTC. Protein sequence: CASSQVLASSYNEQFF.

This clone was counted a single time. This sequence joins TRBV16 and TRBJ1-5; no reliable D call. This CDR3 has 16 residues. CDR1 and CDR2 (germline): KGHSY, FQNENV. V was cut by 2 bases and J by 2 bases, with 13 bases left in between. CDR3 residues: CASSQGLTMGNQPQHF. In DNA form, the CDR3 reads TGTGCCAGCAGCCAAGGACTCACGATGGGCAATCAGCCCCAGCATTTT.

The chain is built from TRBV4-3 and TRBJ2-3; TRBD2 matches 9 bases. Germline V CDR1 and CDR2: LGHNA, YSLEER. This CDR3 contains 21 residues. V dropped 0 bases and J dropped 2; count of bases not matched to a gene: 18. The CDR3 is CASSQDVNSGGRSYLTDTQYF. The CDR3 DNA sequence: TGCGCCAGCAGCCAAGACGTAAATAGCGGGGGCCGTTCTTACCTCACAGATACGCAGTATTTT.

The chain employs TRBV2 and TRBJ1-3; possible D gene TRBD1, 5 bases. The CDR3 loop spans 14 amino acids. Between the trimmed V and J ends, which lost 7 bases and 3 bases, there was a span of 13 bases. Looked up from germline, CDR1 is SNHLY and CDR2 is FYNNEI. Written as DNA, the CDR3 is TGTGCCAGCATTACGGACACAGATGGAAACACCATATATTTT. This encodes CASITDTDGNTIYF.

The chain combines TRBV30 with TRBJ1-4, with 7 bases aligning to TRBD1. The CDR3 is 16 residues long. Per germline, CDR1 GTSNPN and CDR2 SVGIG (reference sequence). The V gene end was trimmed by 2 bases and the J gene end by 5 bases; junction bases not matched to a gene: 11. The CDR3, as DNA: TGTGCCTGGAGTTGGAACAGGGGAGTTAGAAATGAAAAACTGTTTTTT. This sequence encodes CAWSWNRGVRNEKLFF. Complete variable domain (other parts from reference TRBV30 and TRBJ1-4): SQTIHQWPATLVQPVGSPLSLECTVEGTSNPNLYWYRQAAGRGLQLLFYSVGIGQISSEVPQNLSASRPQDRQFILSSKKLLLSDSGFYLCAWSWNRGVRNEKLFFGSGTQLSVL.

This clone came up once. The V and J genes are TRBV6-5 and TRBJ1-1; a possible D gene is TRBD1 (5 bases). Looked up from germline, CDR1 is MNHEY and CDR2 is SVGAGI. V lost 7 bases and J lost 4, with 16 bases in between. This CDR3 comprises 14 residues. The CDR3 region is CASILGQGGTEAFF. For the CDR3, the DNA is TGTGCCAGCATCTTGGGGCAGGGAGGCACTGAAGCTTTCTTT.

This chain uses TRBV9 with TRBJ2-7, with no clear D. The CDR3 loop spans 14 amino acids. The germline V and J ends were trimmed by 0 bases and 0 bases, with 7 bases remaining between them. Germline V gene lookup returns CDR1 SGDLS and CDR2 YYNGEE. This CDR3 reads CASSVDPSSYEQYF. Here the CDR3 DNA reads TGTGCCAGCAGCGTAGACCCCAGCTCCTACGAGCAGTACTTC.